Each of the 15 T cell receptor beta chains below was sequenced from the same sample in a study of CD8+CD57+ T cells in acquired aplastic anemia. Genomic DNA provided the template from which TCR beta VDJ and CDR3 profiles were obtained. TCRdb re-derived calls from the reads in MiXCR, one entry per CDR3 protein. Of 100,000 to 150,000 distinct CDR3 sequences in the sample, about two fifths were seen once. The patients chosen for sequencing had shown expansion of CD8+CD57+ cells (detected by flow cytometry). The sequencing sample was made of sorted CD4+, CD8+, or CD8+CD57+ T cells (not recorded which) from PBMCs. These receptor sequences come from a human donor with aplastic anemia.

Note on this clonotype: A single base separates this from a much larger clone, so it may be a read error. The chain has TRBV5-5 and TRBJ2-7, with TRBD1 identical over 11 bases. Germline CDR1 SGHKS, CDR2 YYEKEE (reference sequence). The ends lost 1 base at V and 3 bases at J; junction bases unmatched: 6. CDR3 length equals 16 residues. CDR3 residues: CASSLTPGTGGYEQYV. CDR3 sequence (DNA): TGTGCCAGCAGCTTGACTCCCGGGACAGGGGGCTACGAGCAGTACGTC.

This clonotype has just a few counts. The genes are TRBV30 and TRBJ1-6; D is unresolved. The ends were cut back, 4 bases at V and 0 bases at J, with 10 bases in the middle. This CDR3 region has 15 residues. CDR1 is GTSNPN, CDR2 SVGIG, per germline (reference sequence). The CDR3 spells CAWKAISSYNSPLHF. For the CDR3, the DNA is TGTGCCTGGAAGGCGATTAGCTCCTATAATTCACCCCTCCACTTT. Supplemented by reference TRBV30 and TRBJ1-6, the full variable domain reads SQTIHQWPATLVQPVGSPLSLECTVEGTSNPNLYWYRQAAGRGLQLLFYSVGIGQISSEVPQNLSASRPQDRQFILSSKKLLLSDSGFYLCAWKAISSYNSPLHFGNGTRLTVT.

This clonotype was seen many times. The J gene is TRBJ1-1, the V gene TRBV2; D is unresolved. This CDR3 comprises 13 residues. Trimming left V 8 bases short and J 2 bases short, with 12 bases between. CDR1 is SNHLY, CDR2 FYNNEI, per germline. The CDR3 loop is CASGPQHNTEAFF. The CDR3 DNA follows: TGTGCCAGCGGGCCTCAGCATAACACTGAAGCTTTCTTT.

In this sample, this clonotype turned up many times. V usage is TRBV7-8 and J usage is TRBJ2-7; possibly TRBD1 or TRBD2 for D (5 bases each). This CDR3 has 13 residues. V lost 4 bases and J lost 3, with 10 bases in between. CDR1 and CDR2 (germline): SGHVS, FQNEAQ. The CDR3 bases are TGTGCCAGCAGCTCACTGGGGGTCTACGAGCAGTACTTC. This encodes CASSSLGVYEQYF.

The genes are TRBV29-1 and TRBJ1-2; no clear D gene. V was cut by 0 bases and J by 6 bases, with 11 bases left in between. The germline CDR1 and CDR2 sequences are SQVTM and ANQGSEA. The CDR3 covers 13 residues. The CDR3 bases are TGCAGCGTTGAAGACGTCAAGGTCAATGGCTACACCTTC. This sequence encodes CSVEDVKVNGYTF.

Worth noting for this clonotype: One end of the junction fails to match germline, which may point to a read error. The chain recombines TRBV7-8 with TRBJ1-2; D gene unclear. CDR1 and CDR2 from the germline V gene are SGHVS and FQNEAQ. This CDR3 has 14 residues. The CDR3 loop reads CACRSLARGYGYTF. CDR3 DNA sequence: TGTGCCTGCAGGTCTTTGGCCCGTGGATATGGCTACACCTTC.

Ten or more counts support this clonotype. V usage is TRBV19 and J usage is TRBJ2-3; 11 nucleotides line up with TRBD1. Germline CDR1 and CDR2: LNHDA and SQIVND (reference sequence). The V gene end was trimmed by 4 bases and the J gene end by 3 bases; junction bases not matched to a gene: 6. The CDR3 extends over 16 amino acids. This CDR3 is CASSTPGTGGTDTQYF. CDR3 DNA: TGTGCCAGTAGTACCCCCGGGACAGGGGGGACAGATACGCAGTATTTT.

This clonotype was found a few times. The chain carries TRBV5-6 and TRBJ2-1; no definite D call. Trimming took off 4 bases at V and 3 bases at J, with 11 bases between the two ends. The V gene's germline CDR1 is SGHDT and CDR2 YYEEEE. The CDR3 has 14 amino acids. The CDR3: CASSVRTYYNEQFF. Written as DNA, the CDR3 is TGTGCCAGCAGCGTTAGGACCTACTACAATGAGCAGTTCTTC.

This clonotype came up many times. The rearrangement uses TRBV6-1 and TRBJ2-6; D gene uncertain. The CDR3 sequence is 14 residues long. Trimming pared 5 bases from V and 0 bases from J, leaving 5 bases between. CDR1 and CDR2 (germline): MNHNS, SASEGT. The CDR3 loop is CASSTASGANVLTF. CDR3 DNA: TGTGCCAGCAGTACAGCCTCTGGGGCCAACGTCCTGACTTTC.

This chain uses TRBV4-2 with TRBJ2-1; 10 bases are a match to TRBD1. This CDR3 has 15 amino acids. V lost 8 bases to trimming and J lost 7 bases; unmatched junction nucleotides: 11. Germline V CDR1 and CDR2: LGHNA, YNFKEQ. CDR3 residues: CASGGGGQGRNEQFF. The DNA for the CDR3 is TGTGCCAGCGGGGGTGGGGGACAGGGGAGAAATGAGCAGTTCTTC.

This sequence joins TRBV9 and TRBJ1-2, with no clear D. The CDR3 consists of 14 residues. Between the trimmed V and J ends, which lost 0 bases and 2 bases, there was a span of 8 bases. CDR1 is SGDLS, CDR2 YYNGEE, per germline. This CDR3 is CASSVGQINYGYTF. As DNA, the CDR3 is TGTGCCAGCAGCGTAGGGCAGATCAACTATGGCTACACCTTC.

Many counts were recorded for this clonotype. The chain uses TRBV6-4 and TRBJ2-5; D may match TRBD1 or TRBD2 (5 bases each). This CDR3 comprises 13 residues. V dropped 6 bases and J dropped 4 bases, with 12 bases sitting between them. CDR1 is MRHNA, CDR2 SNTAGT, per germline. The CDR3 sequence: CASSRDRGETQYF. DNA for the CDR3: TGTGCCAGCAGCCGGGACCGAGGAGAGACCCAGTACTTC.

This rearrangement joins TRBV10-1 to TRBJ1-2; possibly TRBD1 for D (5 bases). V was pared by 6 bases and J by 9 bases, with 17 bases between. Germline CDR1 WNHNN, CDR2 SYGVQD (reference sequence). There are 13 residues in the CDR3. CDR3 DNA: TGCGCCAGCAGAATGGAACAGGCTCGCAGCTACACCTTC. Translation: CASRMEQARSYTF.

For the CDR3, the DNA is TGTGCCAGTAGTCCTCAGGGACAGGGAGCTTCACCCCTCCACTTT. Protein product: CASSPQGQGASPLHF. The chain carries TRBV19 and TRBJ1-6, with TRBD1 identical over 9 bases. The V and J ends lost 5 bases and 9 bases, in that order; junction bases with no gene match: 8. CDR3 size: 15 residues. CDR1 and CDR2 (germline): LNHDA, SQIVND (reference sequence).

CDR3 protein: CAISLYTDTQYF. The CDR3 region has the DNA TGTGCCATCAGTTTATACACAGATACGCAGTATTTT. The chain employs TRBV10-3 and TRBJ2-3; D ambiguous. The CDR3 consists of 12 residues. V lost 5 bases, J lost 2 bases, and 5 bases lay in between. CDR1 is ENHRY, CDR2 SYGVKD, per germline.